This TCR beta chain was sequenced during a study of OX40 agonist ivuxolimab in advanced cancers. Turning to the overall study: Ivuxolimab was a fully human IgG2 agonistic monoclonal antibody targeting the costimulatory receptor OX40 (CD134). Intravenous ivuxolimab was administered to patients every 2 weeks at six dose levels: 0.01, 0.1, 0.3, 1.5, 3 and 10 mg/kg. Among the 52 dose-escalation patients, 19 had hepatocellular carcinoma, around 15 melanoma, 9 renal cell carcinoma and 9 head and neck cancer. A male proportion of around 83% and a mean age of 60 years, ranging from 23 to 79, were recorded for the dose-escalation cohort. Patients were allowed to have had prior anti-PD-1, anti-PD-L1 or anti-CTLA-4 therapy, and around 37% of the dose-escalation patients had previously received checkpoint inhibitors. Three dose-escalation patients achieved partial responses, one with hepatocellular carcinoma and two with cutaneous melanoma. The purpose of peripheral TCRbeta sequencing was to test whether ivuxolimab changed TCR sequence diversity and led to clonal T-cell expansion. The paper describes the monotherapy dose-escalation part (N ≈ 49 patients) of the phase I trial of ivuxolimab.

In this sample, this clone turned up once. Its antigen is unknown. The input lacks base qualities; no much larger clone sits a single base away. At the DNA level, this CDR3 is encoded by other sequences in the same sample as well. The paper as a whole reports these results and caveats: Clonal expansion of both CD4+ and CD8+ blood T cells was observed from baseline to week 6 at doses 0.1 to 3.0 mg/kg. Which antigens the clonally expanded peripheral T cells were specific for was not determined. Low levels of normalized T-cell clonal expansion were also seen in some patients who did not respond. After ivuxolimab, more expanded clones were found on average in CD8+ T cells than in CD4+ T cells. In the 0.1-3.0 mg/kg groups, partial responders were among the patients with the lowest normalized peripheral clonal expansion, particularly in CD8+ T cells.

To sequence the TCRbeta CDR3 region, genomic DNA was isolated from the sorted cells. TCRbeta CDR3 regions were sequenced using the immunoSEQ Assay. Imported from immuneACCESS, the table was reduced by TCRdb to in-frame sequences with V and J called. These copies leave out some clones; in studies compared against another copy, an unresolved V gene accounts for under half, and the cause of the remainder is not known. In this sample the table shows tens of thousands of clones, over 85% of which occur a single time. The ten largest make up about 0.4% of the sample. V is shortened by 3 bases, J by 0 bases, and the region joining them spans 5 bases. The CDR3 runs 14 residues from the cysteine to the phenylalanine. The kept DNA is CDR3 alone, 42 bases in frame from the first base. CDR1 and CDR2, looked up from the germline V gene, are KGHSH and LQKENI. Patients with autoimmune disease history or receiving systemic immunosuppression were excluded from the trial. In every dose cohort, peripheral blood was drawn for TCR sequencing at baseline, cycle 4 day 1, and cycle 7 day 1. Samples came from an open-label, multicenter, first-in-human phase I dose-escalation trial of ivuxolimab. Adults with locally advanced or metastatic melanoma, renal cell carcinoma, hepatocellular carcinoma or head and neck squamous cell carcinoma were enrolled in the trial. CD4+ and CD8+ T cells were sorted separately from peripheral blood before TCR sequencing.

The chain is assembled from TRBV18 and TRBJ2-2; the D gene identity is not certain. This sample comprised CD4+ or CD8+ T cells sorted from blood, obtained in a trial of the OX40 agonist ivuxolimab. This sequence originates from an adult with an advanced solid tumor such as melanoma, head and neck, liver or kidney cancer. DNA sequence: TGTGCCAGCTCACCCCTCTCGAACACCGGGGAGCTGTTTTTT. Its protein is CASSPLSNTGELFF.